The sequence of this T cell receptor beta chain was determined in a study of T cell clonality in common variable immunodeficiency. Study-level results: The cause of increased CVID clonality remains unclear without subpopulation sequencing. Common variable immunodeficiency TCR beta sequences reportedly had fewer deletions and N-nucleotide insertions.

Equal genomic DNA amounts from CVID and control samples were sequenced. Here immunoSEQ multiplex PCR was the method, and the copy in TCRdb shows in-frame clones only, minus some. The repertoire has more than 55,000 clones, none seen only once; the ten largest take roughly 0.84%. Ten or more counts support this clone. Its target is unknown. The read gets to within 3 residues of the CDR3 end, and the germline J gene fills in the rest. V shed 5 bases and J 2 bases; nucleotides not matched to a gene: 11. The CDR3 runs to 15 residues. Germline V gene data show CDR1 as DFQATT and CDR2 as SNEGSKA (reference sequence).

Sample: peripheral blood mononuclear cells. This chain joins TRBV20-1 and TRBJ1-2; 7 bases line up with TRBD1. The sequence came from a person aged 18 to 70 in good health. Incomplete CDR3 DNA: TGCAGTGCTGGAAGCCAAGAGACAGGGAACTATGGC. Translating it yields CSAGSQETGNYG. The CDR3, in full, reads CSAGSQETGNYGYTF.